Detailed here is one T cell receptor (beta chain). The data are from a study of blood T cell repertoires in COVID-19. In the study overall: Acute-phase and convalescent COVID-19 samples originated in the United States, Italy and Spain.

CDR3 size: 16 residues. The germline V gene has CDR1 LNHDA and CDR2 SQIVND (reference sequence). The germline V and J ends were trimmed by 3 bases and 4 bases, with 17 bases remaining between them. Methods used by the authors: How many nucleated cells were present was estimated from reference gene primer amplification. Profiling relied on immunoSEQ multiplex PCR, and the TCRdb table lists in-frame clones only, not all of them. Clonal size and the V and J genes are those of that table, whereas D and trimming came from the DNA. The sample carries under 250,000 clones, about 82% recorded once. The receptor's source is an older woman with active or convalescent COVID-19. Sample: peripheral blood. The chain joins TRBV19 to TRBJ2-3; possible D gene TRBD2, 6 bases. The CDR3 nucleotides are TGTGCCAGTAGTATGTCCCGGACTACCGTAGCAGATACGCAGTATTTT. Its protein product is CASSMSRTTVADTQYF. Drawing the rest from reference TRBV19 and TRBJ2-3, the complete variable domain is DGGITQSPKYLFRKEGQNVTLSCEQNLNHDAMYWYRQDPGQGLRLIYYSQIVNDFQKGDIAEGYSVSREKKESFPLTVTSAQKNPTAFYLCASSMSRTTVADTQYFGPGTRLTVL.